The 10 T cell receptor beta chains listed next were all sequenced from one sample in a study of shared clonotypes between healthy human individuals. CD8 cells regarded as naive lacked CD45RO, were positively chosen for CCR7, and omitted terminally differentiated effector memory CD45RA+ cells. Method: immunoSEQ multiplex PCR; TCRdb's copy keeps in-frame clones and lacks some. This sample has around 650,000 clones; approximately 96% occur once, and the top ten carry 0.095% to 0.13%. The specimen sequenced was naive CD8+ T cells sorted from blood. These receptor sequences come from a woman in her twenties or thirties in good health.

The chain is built from TRBV6-5 and TRBJ1-5; perhaps TRBD1 as D (6 bases). Germline loops: CDR1 MNHEY, CDR2 SVGAGI. The V end was cut by 0 bases, the J end by 6 bases, with 9 bases between. The CDR3 runs to 14 residues. The CDR3 sequence is CASSYSAGAQPQHF. The CDR3 DNA follows: TGTGCCAGCAGTTACTCGGCGGGGGCTCAGCCCCAGCATTTT.

V is TRBV5-4 and J is TRBJ2-3; the match to TRBD2 covers 7 bases. The germline V gene encodes CDR1 SGHNT and CDR2 YYREEE (reference sequence). The V segment lost 6 bases and the J segment 3 bases; nucleotides outside the gene matches: 7. The CDR3 loop spans 14 amino acids. The CDR3 nucleotides are TGTGCCAGCACCGCGGGAGCGAAGACAGATACGCAGTATTTT. Translation: CASTAGAKTDTQYF. Using reference TRBV5-4 and TRBJ2-3 for the parts outside the CDR3, the full variable domain is ETGVTQSPTHLIKTRGQQVTLRCSSQSGHNTVSWYQQALGQGPQFIFQYYREEENGRGNFPPRFSGLQFPNYSSELNVNALELDDSALYLCASTAGAKTDTQYFGPGTRLTVL.

This chain uses TRBV11-1 with TRBJ2-3, with D possibly TRBD2 on 6 matching bases. CDR1 and CDR2 (germline): SGHAT, FQDESV (reference sequence). V lost 1 base and J lost 4, with 18 bases in between. The CDR3 extends over 17 amino acids. The CDR3 sequence is CASSLGLAEIYADTQYF. CDR3 coding DNA: TGTGCCAGCAGCTTAGGGTTAGCGGAAATTTACGCAGATACGCAGTATTTT.

Note on this clone: The same CDR3 also results from other DNA sequences found in this sample. V is TRBV5-8 and J is TRBJ2-7; 10 bases map to TRBD1. Germline assignment: CDR1 SGHTS and CDR2 YDEGEE. There are 14 residues in the CDR3. Trimming took 1 base from V and 4 from J; bases not matched to a gene: 2. In DNA, the CDR3 is TGTGCCAGCAGCTTGAGGGACAGGGGATACGAGCAGTACTTC. Translating gives CASSLRDRGYEQYF.

J is TRBJ2-1 and V is TRBV5-1; TRBD1 aligns across 7 bases. Unmatched junction bases numbered 4, after V lost 0 bases and J lost 4 bases. The CDR3 has 15 amino acids. Germline CDR1 and CDR2: SGHRS and YFSETQ. The CDR3 DNA sequence: TGCGCCAGCAGCTTGGTGCAGGGGGAGTACAATGAGCAGTTCTTC. This codes for CASSLVQGEYNEQFF.

This chain joins TRBV9 and TRBJ1-4, with no clear D. The CDR3 is 16 amino acids. The V end lost 3 bases, the J end lost 8 bases, and 20 bases lay between the germline ends. Germline CDR1 reads SGDLS; CDR2 reads YYNGEE. The CDR3 sequence: CASSGGFGVRGEKLFF. The CDR3 DNA reads as TGTGCCAGCAGCGGAGGGTTCGGGGTTCGTGGCGAAAAACTGTTTTTT.

The V call is TRBV19, the J call TRBJ1-4, with unresolved D. The CDR3 consists of 14 residues. V was trimmed by 8 bases and J by 7 bases, leaving 17 bases between them. CDR1 is LNHDA and CDR2 is SQIVND in the germline V gene (reference sequence). The CDR3 sequence is CASESAGRREKLFF. The CDR3 DNA reads TGTGCCAGTGAGAGCGCCGGCCGGCGTGAAAAACTGTTTTTT. Full variable domain (missing parts from reference TRBV19 and TRBJ1-4): DGGITQSPKYLFRKEGQNVTLSCEQNLNHDAMYWYRQDPGQGLRLIYYSQIVNDFQKGDIAEGYSVSREKKESFPLTVTSAQKNPTAFYLCASESAGRREKLFFGSGTQLSVL.

The V call is TRBV28, the J call TRBJ2-1; 8 bases agree with TRBD2. After removal of 3 bases from V and 7 bases from J, the junction contained 11 bases not matched to a gene. Germline V gene data show CDR1 as MDHEN and CDR2 as SYDVKM. The CDR3 is 16 amino acids. The CDR3, as DNA: TGTGCCAGCAGTTTTATGGCAAGCGGGAGTGTAAATGAGCAGTTCTTC. Translation gives CASSFMASGSVNEQFF.

The chain is built from TRBV28 and TRBJ2-1; D unresolved. The germline CDR1 and CDR2 sequences are MDHEN and SYDVKM. The CDR3 runs 13 residues. Deletions cut 7 bases from V and 4 bases from J, with 11 bases between. The CDR3 sequence is CASMETRYNEQFF. In DNA form, the CDR3 reads TGTGCCAGCATGGAGACAAGATACAATGAGCAGTTCTTC.

This chain uses TRBV7-3 with TRBJ2-1, with 9 bases aligning to TRBD2. With V trimmed by 1 base and J by 0 bases, 1 base remained unmatched. This CDR3 region has 16 residues. Germline V gene lookup returns CDR1 SGHTA and CDR2 FQGTGA. The CDR3 here is CASSLNSGSSYNEQFF. CDR3 coding DNA: TGTGCCAGCAGCTTAAATAGCGGGAGCTCCTACAATGAGCAGTTCTTC.